This T cell receptor beta chain was obtained from a study of blood T cells in healthy people across ages. V lost 5 bases, J lost 8 bases, and 19 bases lay in between. The CDR3 consists of 15 residues. Each of the donors had roughly 9.4 milliliters of peripheral blood drawn into EDTA-treated Vacutainer tubes. It was with a sample-barcoded 5' primer and a J-beta primer mix that a second PCR of roughly 7 to 12 cycles was run. TCRdb called the 5' RACE reads again in MiXCR, with one record for every CDR3 protein. Of 1 million or so distinct CDR3 sequences in the sample, under 30% were seen once. This sample also appeared in a second study, on T cells of mothers and their children. That work adds: A few healthy Caucasian mothers, along with their six children, served as the donors. Overlap ran slightly, non-significantly higher for related than unrelated mother-child pairs.

The TCR was taken from a girl aged 2 to 10 in good health. The chain couples TRBV12-3 or TRBV12-4 to TRBJ2-1; perhaps TRBD1 as D (7 bases). What was sequenced was blood. The CDR3 protein is CASSPPGGLEYEQFF. The CDR3 DNA sequence: TGTGCCAGCAGTCCCCCAGGGGGGCTGGAATATGAGCAGTTCTTC.